This TCR beta chain came from a study of beta chain features in type 1 diabetes. Study context: Investigators examined around 98 million sorted cells across all samples.

Expressed TCRB transcripts were sequenced, since all the RNA that had been isolated was reverse transcribed. Data came from immunoSEQ multiplex PCR; TCRdb stores just in-frame clones and leaves some out. Of about 250,000 clones listed, 14% are singletons. CDR3 size: 17 residues. J lost 0 bases, V lost 1 base, and 5 bases had no gene match. The germline CDR1 and CDR2 sequences are SGHRS and YFSETQ. As concerns this clone: Its specificity is unknown.

Study outcomes and limitations: TCRB CDR3s were moderately but significantly shorter in Type 1 diabetes patients in all four CD4+ subsets.

Sorting with CD45RO/CCR7/CD25/CD127/CD95/CD27 yielded naive, central memory, regulatory and stem-like memory CD4+ cells. Specimen: naive CD4+ T cells from blood. V and J are TRBV5-1 and TRBJ2-3; 10 bases are a match to TRBD2. This clonotype originated in a woman aged 40 to 49 in good health. Written as DNA, the CDR3 is TGCGCCAGCAGCTTGTTGTCTAGCGGGAGTAGCACAGATACGCAGTATTTT. Translating it yields CASSLLSSGSSTDTQYF.